These 20 T cell receptor beta chains came from one sample sequenced in a study of blood T cell repertoires in COVID-19. Measured with immunoSEQ multiplex PCR; TCRdb has only the in-frame clones, and not every one. This table has more than 200,000 clones, 86% appearing once. Sequencing used peripheral blood. Source of these receptors: a man younger than 40 with active or convalescent COVID-19.

This clone was detected only a few times. This sequence joins TRBV20-1 and TRBJ1-1, with TRBD1 matching 9 bases. Germline values: CDR1 DFQATT, CDR2 SNEGSKA (reference sequence). V shed 3 bases, J shed 4 bases, and the junction held 3 bases outside the gene matches. CDR3 size: 13 residues. This CDR3 is CSASGTGPTEAFF. CDR3 nucleotides: TGCAGTGCTAGTGGGACAGGGCCCACTGAAGCTTTCTTT.

This clone has a handful of counts. V and J are TRBV4-3 and TRBJ2-1; 8 bases line up with TRBD2. Looked up from germline, CDR1 is LGHNA and CDR2 is YSLEER. This CDR3 comprises 18 residues. The J segment lost 7 bases and the V segment lost 0 bases, leaving 14 bases of the junction unmatched. As DNA, the CDR3 is TGCGCCAGCAGCCAAGATTACAGTTCGGTAGCGGGGCTAAATGAGCAGTTCTTC. It encodes CASSQDYSSVAGLNEQFF.

J is TRBJ1-5 and V is TRBV7-9, with D unresolved. CDR1 and CDR2 (germline): SEHNR, FQNEAQ (reference sequence). The CDR3 totals 14 residues. Trimming cost V 3 bases and J 3 bases, with 9 bases left between them. CDR3 sequence: CASSFSTDNQPQHF. CDR3 in DNA: TGTGCCAGCAGCTTTAGTACAGACAATCAGCCCCAGCATTTT.

This clone was picked up one time. This rearrangement joins TRBV12-2 to TRBJ1-5; the D call in the table, TRBD1, was not verified against the DNA. TRBV12-2 constitutes a pseudogene. The CDR3 length is 15 residues. The CDR3 DNA follows: TGTGCAAGTCGCTTAGTTGGCCGCCCGAATCAGCCCCAGCATTTT. Translated: CASRLVGRPNQPQHF.

V gene TRBV9 combines with J gene TRBJ1-2; TRBD1 might be the D (6 bases). The V gene lost 0 bases and the J gene lost 9 bases, with 12 bases spanning the gap. This CDR3 comprises 13 residues. Germline CDR1 is SGDLS and CDR2 is YYNGEE. In DNA, the CDR3 is TGTGCCAGCAGCGTAGCAGGGGCTGGTCGCTACACCTTC. Protein sequence: CASSVAGAGRYTF.

The chain has TRBV3-1 (or the pseudogene TRBV3-2) and TRBJ1-3; no reliable D call. The V gene lost 0 bases and the J gene lost 1 base, with 10 bases spanning the gap. CDR1 LGHDT and CDR2 YNNKEL come from the germline V gene (reference sequence). CDR3 size: 16 residues. CDR3 DNA sequence: TGTGCCAGCAGCCAAGATATTTCAGGTTCTGGAAACACCATATATTTT. Translating gives CASSQDISGSGNTIYF.

This chain joins TRBV19 and TRBJ1-6; D is unclear. V shed 3 bases and J shed 5 bases, with 14 bases lying between them. CDR3 length equals 16 residues. The germline gives CDR1 LNHDA, CDR2 SQIVND (reference sequence). The CDR3: CASSIYLGVNNSPLHF. The CDR3 region has the DNA TGTGCCAGTAGTATTTATCTCGGAGTAAATAATTCACCCCTCCACTTT.

The gene calls are TRBV11-2 and TRBJ2-3; possible D gene TRBD1, 6 bases. Germline values: CDR1 SGHAT, CDR2 FQNNGV. The CDR3 is 15 residues long. Trimming removed 1 base at V and 2 bases at J, with 10 bases between. CDR3 amino acids: CASSLGRTDTDTQYF. The CDR3 nucleotides read TGTGCCAGCAGCTTAGGGAGGACAGACACAGATACGCAGTATTTT.

On this clone: One end of the junction varies from germline; a read error may be responsible. CDR3 in amino acids: CASSVNPAGWNF. The CDR3 DNA reads as TGTGCCAGCAGCGTGAATCCGGCGGGGTGGAACTTC. The chain links TRBV7-9 to TRBJ2-7; maybe TRBD2 (6 bases). The germline gives CDR1 SEHNR, CDR2 FQNEAQ (reference sequence). CDR3 length equals 12 residues.

The V and J genes are TRBV4-1 and TRBJ2-2; tentative D call: TRBD2 (5 bases). Germline V gives CDR1 MGHRA, CDR2 YSYEKL. This CDR3 comprises 17 residues. V was clipped by 0 bases and J by 6 bases, with 17 bases between them. The CDR3 DNA reads TGCGCCAGCAGCCAAGAGATCCGAAGGGAGTGGGCCGGGGAGCTGTTTTTT. It translates to CASSQEIRREWAGELFF.

The chain has TRBV6-5 and TRBJ2-7; TRBD2 matches 7 bases. This CDR3 has 14 residues. Germline V lookup: CDR1 MNHEY, CDR2 SVGAGI. Germline trimming cut 8 bases from V and 1 base from J; bases unmatched to any gene: 8. The chain's CDR3 is CASRREGSSYEQYF. CDR3 nucleotide sequence: TGTGCCAGCCGGAGGGAGGGGTCGTCCTACGAGCAGTACTTC.

V is TRBV19 and J is TRBJ1-5; D not resolved. This CDR3 is 14 amino acids long. Between the trimmed V and J ends, which lost 0 bases and 3 bases, there was a span of 6 bases. Germline V gene data show CDR1 as LNHDA and CDR2 as SQIVND (reference sequence). The CDR3 DNA is TGTGCCAGTAGTATAGACAGGAACAATCAGCCCCAGCATTTT. This encodes CASSIDRNNQPQHF.

The chain uses TRBV25-1 and TRBJ1-6, with a weak D call TRBD1 (6 bases). This CDR3 comprises 15 residues. The V gene lost 3 bases and the J gene lost 10 bases, with 16 bases spanning the gap. Germline assignment: CDR1 MGHDK and CDR2 SYGVNS. The CDR3 nucleotides are TGTGCCAGCAGTGATTTTCAGGGGTTAGGATCACCCCTCCACTTT. Its translation is CASSDFQGLGSPLHF.

The gene calls are TRBV7-9 and TRBJ1-3, with 9 bases aligning to TRBD1. Germline-derived CDR1 and CDR2 are SEHNR and FQNEAQ (reference sequence). The trim removed 5 bases at V and 4 bases at J, leaving 3 bases unmatched. The length of the CDR3 is 14 residues. CDR3 protein: CASSGGQGGNTIYF. The CDR3 coding sequence is TGTGCCAGCAGCGGGGGACAGGGAGGAAACACCATATATTTT.

This clone was recorded once. The rearrangement uses TRBV7-8 and TRBJ1-3; a possible D gene is TRBD1 (5 bases). This CDR3 is built from 15 residues. Trimming took off 5 bases at V and 3 bases at J, with 14 bases between the two ends. In germline, CDR1 is SGHVS, CDR2 FQNEAQ. This CDR3 reads CASSLQGRSGNTIYF. The CDR3, as DNA: TGTGCCAGCAGCCTCCAGGGAAGAAGTGGAAACACCATATATTTT.

The chain's CDR3 is CAHQGQSYNEQFF. The CDR3 DNA reads TGTGCTCACCAGGGACAGAGCTACAATGAGCAGTTCTTC. The chain combines TRBV10-3 with TRBJ2-1; 7 nucleotides match TRBD1. Germline CDR1 is ENHRY and CDR2 is SYGVKD. The CDR3 sequence is 13 residues long.

The V gene is TRBV3-1 (or the pseudogene TRBV3-2), the J gene TRBJ2-6, with a possible D match to TRBD1 (5 bases). The CDR3 consists of 19 residues. The germline V gene encodes CDR1 LGHDT and CDR2 YNNKEL (reference sequence). Trimming took off 3 bases at V and 0 bases at J, with 18 bases between the two ends. CDR3 coding DNA: TGTGCCAGCAGCCACTACCTGGAAGGACAAAGCTCTGGGGCCAACGTCCTGACTTTC. Translating it yields CASSHYLEGQSSGANVLTF.

Comments on this clone: This same CDR3 is encoded by further DNA sequences in the sample. CDR3 DNA: TGTGCCTGGAGTGGGACAGGGTATGGCTACACCTTC. This gives the protein CAWSGTGYGYTF. The chain employs TRBV30 and TRBJ1-2; 8 bases align to TRBD1. From germline, CDR1 is GTSNPN and CDR2 SVGIG (reference sequence). The junction had 0 bases not matched to a gene; V was cut back by 1 base and J by 5 bases. This CDR3 region has 12 residues.

The gene calls are TRBV5-1 and TRBJ2-2; 11 bases match TRBD1. Trimming at V came to 4 bases and at J to 7 bases, leaving 6 bases not matched to a gene. The germline CDR1 and CDR2 sequences are SGHRS and YFSETQ. This CDR3 is 15 amino acids long. CDR3 nucleotide sequence: TGCGCCAGCAGCACGGGACAGGGGGTTGACGGGGAGCTGTTTTTT. Translation: CASSTGQGVDGELFF.

In this sample, this clone turned up a few times. The rearrangement joins TRBV6-6 to TRBJ2-2, with D possibly matching TRBD1 (5 bases). The germline V gene has CDR1 MNHNY and CDR2 SVGAGI (reference sequence). The CDR3 consists of 16 residues. V lost 0 bases and J 4 bases, leaving 12 bases between the germline ends. CDR3 amino acids: CASSYSSGKSTGELFF. CDR3 nucleotides: TGTGCCAGCAGTTACTCATCAGGGAAGTCCACCGGGGAGCTGTTTTTT.